The present entry profiles one TCR beta chain with its context. In the original workflow: Estimates of nucleated cell counts were drawn from the amplification of reference gene primers. TCRdb's copy holds only in-frame clones and misses some; the assay was immunoSEQ multiplex PCR. The DNA gave D and trimming, while V, J and clone size come from that table. The repertoire holds about 46,000 clones, around 86% seen once, with roughly 15% in the top ten. This sample is part of a study of blood T cell repertoires in COVID-19. Turning to the study itself: From the United States, Italy and Spain came samples of acute and convalescent COVID-19. Sources were T cells, B-cell-depleted T cells, or PBMCs; the material itself was cDNA or gDNA.

The V and J ends lost 3 bases and 1 base respectively, with 4 bases between them. The CDR3 runs to 12 residues. CDR1 is SGHNT, CDR2 YYREEE, per germline (reference sequence). V usage is TRBV5-4 and J usage is TRBJ1-1; D remains unclear. The TCR originated in a human donor in a cohort sampled during active COVID-19. Sequencing input: peripheral blood. The chain's CDR3 is CASSSSNTEAFF. The CDR3 nucleotides read TGTGCCAGCAGCTCCTCGAACACTGAAGCTTTCTTT.